This T cell receptor (beta chain) emerged from a study of T cell changes during pregnancy in multiple sclerosis. This clone came up a few times. Clones were read by immunoSEQ multiplex PCR, and TCRdb kept only the in-frame ones, dropping some. The table lists about 62,000 clones, roughly nine tenths of them singletons. Trimming removed 2 bases at V and 7 bases at J, with 8 bases between. CDR1 is GTSNPN and CDR2 is SVGIG in the germline V gene (reference sequence). This CDR3 contains 11 residues. This specimen consisted of peripheral blood, obtained in the first trimester of pregnancy. J is TRBJ1-1 and V is TRBV30; D is unresolved. The source is a female donor with multiple sclerosis, enrolled in a pregnancy study. CDR3 sequence (DNA): TGTGCCTGGAGTCGAGGGAGTGAAGCTTTCTTT. It is translated as CAWSRGSEAFF.